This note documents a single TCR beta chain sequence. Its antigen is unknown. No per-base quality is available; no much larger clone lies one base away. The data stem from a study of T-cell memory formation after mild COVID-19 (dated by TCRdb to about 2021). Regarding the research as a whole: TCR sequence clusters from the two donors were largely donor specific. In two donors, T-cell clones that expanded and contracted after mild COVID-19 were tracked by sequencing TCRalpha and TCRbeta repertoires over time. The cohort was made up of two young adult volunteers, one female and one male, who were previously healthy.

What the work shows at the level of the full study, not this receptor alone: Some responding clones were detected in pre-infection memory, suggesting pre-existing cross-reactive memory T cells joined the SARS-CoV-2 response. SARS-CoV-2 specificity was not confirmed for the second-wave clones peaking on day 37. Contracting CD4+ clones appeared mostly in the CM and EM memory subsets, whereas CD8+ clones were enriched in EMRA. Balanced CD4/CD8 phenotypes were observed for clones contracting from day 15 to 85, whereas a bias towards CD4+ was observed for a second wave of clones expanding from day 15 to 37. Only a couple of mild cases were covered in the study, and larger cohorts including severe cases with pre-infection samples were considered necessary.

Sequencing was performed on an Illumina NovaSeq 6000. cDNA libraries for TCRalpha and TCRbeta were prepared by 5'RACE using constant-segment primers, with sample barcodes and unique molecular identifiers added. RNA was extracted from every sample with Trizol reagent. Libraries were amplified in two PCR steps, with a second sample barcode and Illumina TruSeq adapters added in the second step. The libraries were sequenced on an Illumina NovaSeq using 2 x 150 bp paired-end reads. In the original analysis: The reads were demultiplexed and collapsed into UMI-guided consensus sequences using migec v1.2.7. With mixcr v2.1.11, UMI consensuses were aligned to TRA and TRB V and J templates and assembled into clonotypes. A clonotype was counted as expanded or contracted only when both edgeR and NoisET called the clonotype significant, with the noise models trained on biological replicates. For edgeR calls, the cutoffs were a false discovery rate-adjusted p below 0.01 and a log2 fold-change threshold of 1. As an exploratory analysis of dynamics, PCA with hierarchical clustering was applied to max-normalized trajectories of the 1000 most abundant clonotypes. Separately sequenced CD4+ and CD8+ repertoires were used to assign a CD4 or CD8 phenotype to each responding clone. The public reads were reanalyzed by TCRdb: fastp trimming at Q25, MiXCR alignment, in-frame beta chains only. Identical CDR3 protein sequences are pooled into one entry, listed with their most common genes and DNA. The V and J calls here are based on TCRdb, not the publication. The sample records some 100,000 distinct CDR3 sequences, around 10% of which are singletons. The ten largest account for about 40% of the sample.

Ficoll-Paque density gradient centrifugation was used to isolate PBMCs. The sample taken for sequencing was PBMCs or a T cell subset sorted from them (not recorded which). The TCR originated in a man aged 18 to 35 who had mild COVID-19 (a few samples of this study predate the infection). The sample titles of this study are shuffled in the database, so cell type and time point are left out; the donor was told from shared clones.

The CDR3 is CASSLSDVEETQYF. The nucleotide sequence reads as follows: TGTGCCAGCAGCTTATCCGACGTTGAGGAGACCCAGTACTTC. Recombination joined TRBV5-4 with TRBJ2-5, with no confident D gene call. The CDR3 goes from the cysteine to the phenylalanine over 14 residues. Only CDR3 DNA is held: 42 bases, read in frame from base 1. CDR1 is given as SGHNT and CDR2 as YYREEE, both from the germline V gene (reference sequence). The V end loses 2 bases and the J end loses 5 bases, and a stretch of 13 bases separates them.